This is a list of T cell receptor beta chains from one sample in a study of blood T cells in healthy people across ages. A single record per CDR3 protein comes from TCRdb applying MiXCR to the 5' RACE reads. The data contain under 750,000 distinct CDR3 sequences, more than 45% of them singletons. The specimen was blood. All receptors derive from a man at least 80 years old in good health. CDR3s include the opening cysteine and the closing phenylalanine or tryptophan. A D gene is named only where the DNA matches it firmly. Clone size, where shown, is once, few, many, or a class for clones that have expanded.

J: TRBJ2-2; V: TRBV5-1; D: NA; size: NA; CDR3: CASSSDIANTGELFF; DNA: TGCGCCAGCAGCTCTGATATTGCGAACACCGGGGAGCTGTTTTTT
J: TRBJ2-5; V: TRBV2; D: TRBD2; size: NA; CDR3: CASTLGQGLAEQETQYF; DNA: TGTGCCAGCACCCTAGGCCAGGGACTAGCCGAACAAGAGACCCAGTACTTC
J: TRBJ1-2; V: TRBV7-9; D: TRBD1; size: NA; CDR3: CTSSRQGARGYTF; DNA: TGTACCAGCAGCCGACAGGGGGCGCGTGGCTACACCTTC
J: TRBJ2-7; V: TRBV7-9; D: TRBD2; size: few; CDR3: CASSSDGSTKLAGPYYEQYF; DNA: TGTGCCAGCAGCTCGGACGGATCCACCAAACTAGCGGGGCCCTACTACGAGCAGTACTTC
J: TRBJ2-5; V: TRBV9; D: TRBD2; size: NA; CDR3: CASSVGLAGETQYF; DNA: TGTGCCAGCAGCGTAGGTCTAGCGGGGGAGACCCAGTACTTC
J: TRBJ2-1; V: TRBV12-3/TRBV12-4; D: NA; size: NA; CDR3: CASRGWAGANEQFF; DNA: TGTGCCAGCCGAGGGTGGGCAGGTGCCAATGAGCAGTTCTTC
J: TRBJ2-3; V: TRBV7-9; D: TRBD2; size: few; CDR3: CASSPPGLAGSSGTQYF; DNA: TGTGCCAGCAGCCCACCCGGACTAGCGGGTTCGAGTGGGACGCAGTATTTT
J: TRBJ2-1; V: TRBV9; D: TRBD2; size: few; CDR3: CASGDSGTSYNEQFF; DNA: TGTGCCAGCGGCGATAGCGGGACCTCCTACAATGAGCAGTTCTTC
J: TRBJ1-5; V: TRBV7-6; D: NA; size: NA; CDR3: CASSLVILALNQPQHF; DNA: TGTGCCAGCAGCTTAGTTATATTGGCCCTCAATCAGCCCCAGCATTTT
J: TRBJ1-5; V: TRBV4-1; D: NA; size: few; CDR3: CASSQRVLDQPQHF; DNA: TGCGCCAGCAGCCAAAGGGTCTTGGATCAGCCCCAGCATTTT
J: TRBJ2-7; V: TRBV6-1; D: TRBD2; size: NA; CDR3: CASSELAGPYEQYF; DNA: TGTGCCAGCAGTGAACTAGCGGGGCCCTACGAGCAGTACTTC
J: TRBJ2-1; V: TRBV5-1; D: NA; size: many; CDR3: CASSLEVTGNNEQFF; DNA: TGCGCCAGCAGCTTGGAGGTGACAGGCAACAATGAGCAGTTCTTC
J: TRBJ2-7; V: TRBV21-1; D: NA; size: NA; CDR3: CASSNNPGQRRRAEQYF; DNA: TGTGCCAGCAGCAACAACCCAGGACAGCGCCGTCGGGCCGAGCAGTACTTC
J: TRBJ1-4; V: TRBV20-1; D: NA; size: once; CDR3: CSARALQNEKLFF; DNA: TGCAGTGCTAGGGCCCTACAAAACGAAAAACTGTTTTTT
J: TRBJ2-5; V: TRBV9; D: TRBD2; size: few; CDR3: CASSGSGRETQYF; DNA: TGTGCCAGCAGCGGTTCCGGGAGGGAGACCCAGTACTTC
J: TRBJ2-3; V: TRBV7-9; D: NA; size: NA; CDR3: CASSDPRNRVSVGGTQYF; DNA: TGTGCCAGCAGCGACCCTAGGAACAGGGTTTCTGTGGGGGGAACGCAGTATTTT
J: TRBJ2-2; V: TRBV7-2; D: NA; size: NA; CDR3: CASSWGGQGANTGELFF; DNA: TGTGCCAGCAGCTGGGGAGGCCAGGGAGCGAACACCGGGGAGCTGTTTTTT
J: TRBJ1-6; V: TRBV2; D: NA; size: NA; CDR3: CASSVEANDNSPLHF; DNA: TGTGCCAGCAGTGTGGAGGCGAACGATAATTCACCCCTCCACTTT
J: TRBJ1-2; V: TRBV4-2; D: TRBD1; size: NA; CDR3: CAGSQMDRTTSLYGYTF; DNA: TGTGCCGGCAGCCAAATGGACAGGACAACCAGTCTCTATGGCTACACCTTC
J: TRBJ2-1; V: TRBV20-1; D: NA; size: NA; CDR3: CSARAYGANEQFF; DNA: TGCAGTGCTAGAGCTTACGGGGCCAATGAGCAGTTCTTC
J: TRBJ2-4; V: TRBV20-1; D: TRBD1; size: few; CDR3: CSARDDREAKNIQYF; DNA: TGCAGTGCTAGAGATGACAGGGAAGCCAAAAACATTCAGTACTTC
J: TRBJ1-5; V: TRBV29-1; D: TRBD1; size: NA; CDR3: CSVAGGFNQPQHF; DNA: TGCAGCGTTGCAGGGGGGTTCAATCAGCCCCAGCATTTT
J: TRBJ1-2; V: TRBV20-1; D: NA; size: NA; CDR3: CSARGGGRANANYGYTF; DNA: TGCAGTGCTAGAGGGGGGGGGAGGGCAAACGCTAACTATGGCTACACCTTC
J: TRBJ2-2; V: TRBV29-1; D: NA; size: few; CDR3: CSVVSLGELFF; DNA: TGCAGCGTTGTGAGCCTCGGGGAGCTGTTTTTT
J: TRBJ2-1; V: TRBV20-1; D: NA; size: once; CDR3: CSALARGLHNEQFF; DNA: TGCAGTGCCCTAGCCCGGGGCCTACATAATGAGCAGTTCTTC
J: TRBJ2-5; V: TRBV7-2; D: NA; size: NA; CDR3: CASSLAGSRGGTQYF; DNA: TGTGCCAGCAGCTTAGCGGGTTCTAGGGGGGGGACCCAGTACTTC
J: TRBJ2-5; V: TRBV24-1; D: NA; size: NA; CDR3: CATSDSRTGEQYF; DNA: TGTGCCACCAGTGATTCACGGACGGGTGAGCAGTACTTC
J: TRBJ2-1; V: TRBV20-1; D: NA; size: NA; CDR3: CSVVGLQETQFF; DNA: TGCAGTGTCGTCGGGCTCCAAGAGACCCAGTTCTTC
J: TRBJ1-2; V: TRBV7-9; D: NA; size: few; CDR3: CASSLDLVYGYTF; DNA: TGTGCCAGCAGCTTAGACTTGGTCTATGGCTACACCTTC
J: TRBJ2-3; V: TRBV6-6; D: TRBD2; size: many; CDR3: CASSYLRGGATDTQYF; DNA: TGTGCCAGCAGTTACCTTCGCGGGGGGGCAACAGATACGCAGTATTTT
J: TRBJ2-3; V: TRBV28; D: NA; size: NA; CDR3: CASSQGDRYTDTQYF; DNA: TGTGCCAGCAGCCAGGGTGATAGATACACAGATACGCAGTATTTT
J: TRBJ2-7; V: TRBV7-3; D: TRBD1; size: few; CDR3: CASSLAGRGTYEQYF; DNA: TGTGCCAGCAGCTTAGCGGGCAGGGGGACATACGAGCAGTACTTC
J: TRBJ2-3; V: TRBV5-1; D: NA; size: NA; CDR3: CASSPGHGGGDTQYF; DNA: TGCGCCAGCAGCCCGGGACACGGCGGTGGAGATACGCAGTATTTT
J: TRBJ2-5; V: TRBV24-1; D: TRBD1; size: NA; CDR3: CATRDRAETQYF; DNA: TGTGCCACCAGAGACAGGGCAGAGACCCAGTACTTC
J: TRBJ2-3; V: TRBV15; D: NA; size: NA; CDR3: CATSRKADTQYF; DNA: TGTGCCACCAGCAGAAAGGCAGATACGCAGTATTTT
J: TRBJ2-3; V: TRBV9; D: NA; size: many; CDR3: CASSVEEGDTDTQYF; DNA: TGTGCCAGCAGCGTAGAGGAGGGGGACACAGATACGCAGTATTTT
J: TRBJ1-1; V: TRBV27; D: TRBD1; size: once; CDR3: CASSSGQGSRSTEAFF; DNA: TGTGCCAGCAGTTCCGGACAGGGGAGTAGGAGCACTGAAGCTTTCTTT
J: TRBJ2-1; V: TRBV3-1; D: NA; size: NA; CDR3: CASSHLEKNEQFF; DNA: TGTGCCAGCAGCCACCTCGAAAAAAATGAGCAGTTCTTC
J: TRBJ2-7; V: TRBV19; D: TRBD2; size: NA; CDR3: CASSKTSGDYNEQYF; DNA: TGTGCCAGTAGTAAAACTAGCGGAGATTACAATGAGCAGTACTTC
J: TRBJ2-5; V: TRBV12-3/TRBV12-4; D: TRBD2; size: NA; CDR3: CVSRRTSGRSAAYF; DNA: TGTGTCAGCAGGCGGACTAGCGGGAGGAGTGCTGCGTACTTC
J: TRBJ2-3; V: TRBV20-1; D: TRBD1; size: NA; CDR3: CSASSTGSVSDTQYF; DNA: TGCAGTGCTAGCTCGACAGGGTCGGTATCAGATACGCAGTATTTT
J: TRBJ2-1; V: TRBV10-3; D: TRBD2; size: NA; CDR3: CAISGGGGAAMFF; DNA: TGTGCCATCAGTGGTGGCGGGGGGGCCGCTATGTTCTTC
J: TRBJ1-1; V: TRBV29-1; D: NA; size: NA; CDR3: CSAMGPQNTEAFF; DNA: TGCAGCGCCATGGGACCGCAGAACACTGAAGCTTTCTTT
J: TRBJ1-2; V: TRBV7-9; D: NA; size: few; CDR3: CASSLAVPAYGYTF; DNA: TGTGCCAGCAGCTTAGCGGTACCAGCCTATGGCTACACCTTC
J: TRBJ1-1; V: TRBV11-1; D: NA; size: NA; CDR3: CASSGPRTEAFF; DNA: TGTGCCAGCAGCGGACCCCGCACTGAAGCTTTCTTT
J: TRBJ2-5; V: TRBV10-3; D: NA; size: NA; CDR3: CAISERSASYLETQYF; DNA: TGTGCCATCAGTGAGAGATCGGCCTCATATTTGGAGACCCAGTACTTC
J: TRBJ1-5; V: TRBV6-2/TRBV6-3; D: NA; size: NA; CDR3: CASSYLGPTDNQPQHF; DNA: TGTGCCAGCAGTTACCTCGGCCCGACAGATAATCAGCCCCAGCATTTT
J: TRBJ1-6; V: TRBV4-3; D: TRBD1; size: few; CDR3: CASSLRTGDSPLHF; DNA: TGCGCCAGCAGTCTAAGGACAGGGGATTCACCCCTCCACTTT